Sequencing of this T cell receptor beta chain was carried out in a study of circulating and synovial CD4+ cells in juvenile arthritis. Points from the study as a whole: Bulk blood CD4 samples held at least an order of magnitude more or fewer genomes than CPL.

A remark on this clone: What it recognizes is unknown.

Here immunoSEQ multiplex PCR was the method, and the copy in TCRdb shows in-frame clones only, minus some. The sample has about 33,000 clones; nearly 95% are singletons. Samples derive from patients with active juvenile idiopathic arthritis. Sequenced sample: CD4+ T cells from blood. The clonotype originates from a human donor with juvenile idiopathic arthritis.

As DNA, the CDR3 is TGTGCCAGCAGCGGGGGCGGGACAGATTACAATGAGCAGTTCTTC. Translation: CASSGGGTDYNEQFF. The rearrangement joins TRBV5-4 to TRBJ2-1; D is perhaps TRBD1 (7 bases). The V end lost 4 bases, the J end lost 4 bases, and 15 bases lay between the germline ends. This CDR3 region has 15 residues. Germline V gene sequence: CDR1 SGHNT, CDR2 YYREEE (reference sequence). The whole variable domain, filled in from reference TRBV5-4 and TRBJ2-1, reads ETGVTQSPTHLIKTRGQQVTLRCSSQSGHNTVSWYQQALGQGPQFIFQYYREEENGRGNFPPRFSGLQFPNYSSELNVNALELDDSALYLCASSGGGTDYNEQFFGPGTRLTVL.